The 13 T cell receptor beta chains below were found in one sample sequenced in a study of CD8+CD57+ T cells in acquired aplastic anemia. Genomic DNA templated the TCR beta VDJ and CDR3 profiling. One entry per CDR3 protein, called by TCRdb with MiXCR from the reads. Altogether 150,000 to 200,000 distinct CDR3 sequences are present, around 48% being singletons, with the ten largest covering 1.1%. Those patients picked for sequencing had displayed CD8+CD57+ cell expansion on flow cytometry. Sequencing was performed on sorted CD4+, CD8+, or CD8+CD57+ T cells (not recorded which) from PBMCs. These receptors were taken from a human donor with aplastic anemia.

The chain uses TRBV5-8 and TRBJ2-7; D remains unclear. The CDR3 totals 14 residues. The germline gives CDR1 SGHTS, CDR2 YDEGEE. V was trimmed by 0 bases and J by 5 bases, leaving 12 bases between them. The CDR3 nucleotides are TGTGCCAGCAGCTTGGCAGGTGGCTGGGACGAGCAGTACTTC. Its translation: CASSLAGGWDEQYF.

V is TRBV24-1 and J is TRBJ2-5; TRBD2 agrees at 7 bases. The J segment lost 3 bases and the V segment lost 4 bases, leaving 1 base of the junction unmatched. Germline-derived CDR1 and CDR2 are KGHDR and SFDVKD. The CDR3 is 13 amino acids. The CDR3 coding sequence is TGTGCCACCAGTGAGAGCGGGGAAGAGACCCAGTACTTC. Its translation: CATSESGEETQYF.

This clonotype was found many times. J is TRBJ2-1 and V is TRBV7-2; D possibly corresponds to TRBD2 (6 bases). Trimming cost V 2 bases and J 10 bases, with 9 bases left between them. CDR3 length: 12 amino acids. The germline CDR1 and CDR2 sequences are SGHTA and FQGNSA. The CDR3 DNA follows: TGTGCCAGCAGCTTACTTGGGAGGGAGCAGTTCTTC. Translation gives CASSLLGREQFF.

This clonotype came up a few times. The chain's CDR3 is CASSEPIRPKGRSGYTF. For the CDR3, the DNA is TGTGCCAGCAGTGAGCCCATCCGCCCCAAAGGCAGAAGTGGCTACACCTTC. The V gene is TRBV25-1, the J gene TRBJ1-2; no definite D call. Germline CDR1 is MGHDK and CDR2 is SYGVNS. The CDR3 sequence is 17 residues long. V lost 3 bases and J lost 7, with 24 bases in between.

This clonotype was observed once. The chain has TRBV29-1 and TRBJ2-1; D unclear. Germline lookup yields CDR1 SQVTM and CDR2 ANQGSEA. This CDR3 is built from 14 residues. The V end lost 8 bases, the J end lost 4 bases, and 18 bases lay between the germline ends. The CDR3 here is CSHIPLDKYNEQFF. The CDR3 nucleotides read TGCAGCCACATACCCCTAGATAAATACAATGAGCAGTTCTTC.

This clonotype has at least ten counts. The J gene is TRBJ2-1, the V gene TRBV19; D call uncertain. Trimming took off 7 bases at V and 5 bases at J, with 6 bases between the two ends. This CDR3 comprises 11 residues. Germline loops: CDR1 LNHDA, CDR2 SQIVND (reference sequence). DNA for the CDR3: TGTGCCAGTACCGGGCACAATGAGCAGTTCTTC. Translating it yields CASTGHNEQFF.

The V call is TRBV2, the J call TRBJ2-3; tentatively, D is TRBD1 (5 bases). CDR1 SNHLY and CDR2 FYNNEI come from the germline V gene. Trimming shortened V by 6 bases and J by 14 bases, and 15 bases separated the two germline ends. The CDR3 spans 11 residues. The CDR3 nucleotides read TGTGCCAGCAGGGCCGACAGAGATTGGTATTTT. Residues: CASRADRDWYF.

This clonotype was seen a few times. The chain combines TRBV18 with TRBJ1-3, with TRBD1 as a possible D gene (5 bases). Between the trimmed V and J ends, which lost 2 bases and 3 bases, there was a span of 11 bases. There are 15 residues in the CDR3. CDR1 and CDR2 from the germline V gene are KGHSH and LQKENI. CDR3 nucleotide sequence: TGTGCCAGCTCACCATTCCGGGACGTTGGAAACACCATATATTTT. Translated: CASSPFRDVGNTIYF.

The chain couples TRBV10-1 to TRBJ2-3; TRBD1 matches at 7 bases. Germline CDR1 and CDR2: WNHNN and SYGVQD (reference sequence). The CDR3 spans 15 residues. Trimming removed 5 bases from V and 0 bases from J; junction bases left unmatched: 5. The CDR3 is CASSPGTESTDTQYF. As DNA, the CDR3 is TGCGCCAGCAGTCCAGGGACAGAAAGCACAGATACGCAGTATTTT.

There are a few counts of this clonotype. V is TRBV10-2 and J is TRBJ1-1; D may be TRBD1 (5 bases). The CDR3 is made up of 17 amino acids. With 0 bases removed from V and 1 base from J, the gap between germline ends came to 15 bases. Germline CDR1 and CDR2: WSHSY and SAAADI. CDR3 DNA sequence: TGCGCCAGCAGTGAGTCGAGGCGGGACGGGCCGAACACTGAAGCTTTCTTT. Residues: CASSESRRDGPNTEAFF.

The CDR3 DNA follows: TGTGCCAGCAGCCTTGAGGCGAACAATGAGCAGTTCTTC. The encoded protein is CASSLEANNEQFF. The rearrangement joins TRBV7-7 to TRBJ2-1; D call uncertain. From germline, CDR1 is SSHAT and CDR2 FNYEAQ (reference sequence). This CDR3 has 13 residues. V lost 5 bases and J 5 bases, leaving 10 bases between the germline ends.

Ten or more counts support this clonotype. The genes are TRBV6-5 and TRBJ1-1, with a weak D call TRBD1 (6 bases). The CDR3 covers 12 residues. V was cut by 10 bases and J by 6 bases, with 15 bases left in between. Germline loops: CDR1 MNHEY, CDR2 SVGAGI. The CDR3 coding sequence is TGTGCCACTAGGGAGGGGGTCGCTGAAGCTTTCTTT. Protein product: CATREGVAEAFF.

In this sample, this clonotype turned up a few times. The chain uses TRBV24-1 and TRBJ2-1; weak D call: TRBD1 (5 bases). The CDR3 is 12 residues long. V lost 6 bases and J lost 6, with 8 bases in between. CDR1 and CDR2 (germline): KGHDR, SFDVKD. Here the CDR3 DNA reads TGTGCCACCAGTAAAGGGGCCAATGAGCAGTTCTTC. It encodes CATSKGANEQFF.